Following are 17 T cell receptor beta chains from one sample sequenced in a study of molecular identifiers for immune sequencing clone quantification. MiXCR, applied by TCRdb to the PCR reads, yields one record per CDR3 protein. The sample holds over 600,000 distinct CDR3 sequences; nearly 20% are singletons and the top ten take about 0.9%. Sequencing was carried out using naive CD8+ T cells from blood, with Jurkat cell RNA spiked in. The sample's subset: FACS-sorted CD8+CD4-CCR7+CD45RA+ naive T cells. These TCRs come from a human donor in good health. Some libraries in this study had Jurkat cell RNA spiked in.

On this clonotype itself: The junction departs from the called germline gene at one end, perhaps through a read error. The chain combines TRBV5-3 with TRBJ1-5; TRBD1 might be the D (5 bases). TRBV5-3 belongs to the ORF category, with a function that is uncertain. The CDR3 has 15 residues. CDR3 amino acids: CASSLSGTTFQPQHF. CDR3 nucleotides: TGTGCCAGCAGCTTGTCTGGGACCACGTTTCAGCCCCAGCATTTT.

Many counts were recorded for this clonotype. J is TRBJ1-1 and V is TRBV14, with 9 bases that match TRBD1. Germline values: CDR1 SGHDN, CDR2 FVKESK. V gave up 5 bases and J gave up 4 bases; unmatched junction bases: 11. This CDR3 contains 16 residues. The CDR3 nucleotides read TGTGCCAGCAGCTACTTCACAGGGGGCGGCCCCACTGAAGCTTTCTTT. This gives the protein CASSYFTGGGPTEAFF.

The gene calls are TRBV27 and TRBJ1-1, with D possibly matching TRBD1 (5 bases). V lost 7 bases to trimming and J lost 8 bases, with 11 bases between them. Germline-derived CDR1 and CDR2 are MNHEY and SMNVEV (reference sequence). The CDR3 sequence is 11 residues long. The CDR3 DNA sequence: TGTGCCAGCATCACGACAGAGGAAGCTTTCTTT. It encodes CASITTEEAFF.

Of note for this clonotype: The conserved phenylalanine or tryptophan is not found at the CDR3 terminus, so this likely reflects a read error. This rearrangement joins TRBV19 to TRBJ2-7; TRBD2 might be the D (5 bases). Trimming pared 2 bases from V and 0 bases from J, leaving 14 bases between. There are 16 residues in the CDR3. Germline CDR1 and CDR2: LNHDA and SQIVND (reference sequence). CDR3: CASSIYGGPSSYEQYL. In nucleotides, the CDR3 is TGTGCCAGTAGTATATACGGCGGGCCGAGCTCCTACGAGCAGTACCTC.

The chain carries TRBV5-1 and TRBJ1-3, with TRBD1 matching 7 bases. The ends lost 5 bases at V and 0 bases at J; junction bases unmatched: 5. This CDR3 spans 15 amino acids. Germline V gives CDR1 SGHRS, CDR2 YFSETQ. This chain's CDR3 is CASRPDRVSGNTIYF. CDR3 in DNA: TGCGCCAGCAGGCCTGACAGGGTCTCTGGAAACACCATATATTTT.

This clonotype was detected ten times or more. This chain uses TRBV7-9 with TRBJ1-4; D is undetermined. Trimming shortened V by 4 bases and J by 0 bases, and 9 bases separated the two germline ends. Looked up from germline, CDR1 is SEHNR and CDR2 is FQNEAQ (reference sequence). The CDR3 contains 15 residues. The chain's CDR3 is CASSSTSATNEKLFF. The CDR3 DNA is TGTGCCAGCAGCTCGACCTCTGCAACTAATGAAAAACTGTTTTTT.

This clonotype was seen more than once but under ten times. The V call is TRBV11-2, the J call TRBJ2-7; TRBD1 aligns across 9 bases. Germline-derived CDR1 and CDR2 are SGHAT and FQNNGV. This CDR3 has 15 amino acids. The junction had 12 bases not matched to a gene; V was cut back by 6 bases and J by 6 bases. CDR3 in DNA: TGTGCCAGCAGATTGGACAGGGGCGGGTGGTTCGAGCAGTACTTC. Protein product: CASRLDRGGWFEQYF.

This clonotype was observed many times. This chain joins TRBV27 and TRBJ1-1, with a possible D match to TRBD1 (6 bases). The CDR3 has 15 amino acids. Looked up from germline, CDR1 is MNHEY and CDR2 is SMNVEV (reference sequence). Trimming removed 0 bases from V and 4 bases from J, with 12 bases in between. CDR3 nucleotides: TGTGCCAGCAGTTTATCTCCCGGGGGCCTCACTGAAGCTTTCTTT. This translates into CASSLSPGGLTEAFF.

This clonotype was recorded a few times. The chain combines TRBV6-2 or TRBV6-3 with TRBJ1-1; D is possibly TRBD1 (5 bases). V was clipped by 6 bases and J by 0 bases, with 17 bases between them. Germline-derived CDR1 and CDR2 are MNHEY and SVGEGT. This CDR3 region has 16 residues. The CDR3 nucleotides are TGTGCCAGCAGGGGGAGGTCCGGGGGGATGAACACTGAAGCTTTCTTT. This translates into CASRGRSGGMNTEAFF.

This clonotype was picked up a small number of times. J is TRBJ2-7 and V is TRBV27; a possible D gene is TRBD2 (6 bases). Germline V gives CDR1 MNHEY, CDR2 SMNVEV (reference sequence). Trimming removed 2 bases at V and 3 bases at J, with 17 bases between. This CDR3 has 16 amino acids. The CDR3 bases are TGTGCCAGCAGTTTAGCTCTCGGGAGTGGTAACTACGAGCAGTACTTC. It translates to CASSLALGSGNYEQYF.

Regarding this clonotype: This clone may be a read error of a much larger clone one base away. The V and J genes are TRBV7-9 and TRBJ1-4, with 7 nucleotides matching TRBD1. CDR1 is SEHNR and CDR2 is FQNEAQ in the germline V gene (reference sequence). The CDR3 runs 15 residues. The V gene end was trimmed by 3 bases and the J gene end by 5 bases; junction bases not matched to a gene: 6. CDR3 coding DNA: TGTGCCAGCAGCTTCGCCAGAGGGGGCAATGAAAAACTGTTTTTT. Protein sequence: CASSFARGGNEKLFF.

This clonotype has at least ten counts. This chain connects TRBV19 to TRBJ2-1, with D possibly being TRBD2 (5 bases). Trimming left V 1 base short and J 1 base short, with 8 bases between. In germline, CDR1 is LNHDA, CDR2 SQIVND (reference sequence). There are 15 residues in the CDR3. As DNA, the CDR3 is TGTGCCAGTAGTATAGCCCGGGGATCCTACAATGAGCAGTTCTTC. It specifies CASSIARGSYNEQFF.

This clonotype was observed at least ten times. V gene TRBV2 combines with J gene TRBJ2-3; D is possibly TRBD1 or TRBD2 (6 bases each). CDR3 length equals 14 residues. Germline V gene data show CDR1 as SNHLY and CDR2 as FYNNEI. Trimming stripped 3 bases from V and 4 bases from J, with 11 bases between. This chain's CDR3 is CASSDGGRADTQYF. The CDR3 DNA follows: TGTGCCAGCAGTGATGGGGGGCGGGCAGATACGCAGTATTTT. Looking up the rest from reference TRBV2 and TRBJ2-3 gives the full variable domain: EPEVTQTPSHQVTQMGQEVILRCVPISNHLYFYWYRQILGQKVEFLVSFYNNEISEKSEIFDDQFSVERPDGSNFTLKIRSTKLEDSAMYFCASSDGGRADTQYFGPGTRLTVL.

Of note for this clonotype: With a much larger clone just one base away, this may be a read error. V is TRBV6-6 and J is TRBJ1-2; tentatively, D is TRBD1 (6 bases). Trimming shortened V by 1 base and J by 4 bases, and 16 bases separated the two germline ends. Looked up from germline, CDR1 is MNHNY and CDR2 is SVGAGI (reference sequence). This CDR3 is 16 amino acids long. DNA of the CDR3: TGTGCCAGCAGTTACTGGGCAGGGGCTGCGTCCTATGGCTACACCTTC. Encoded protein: CASSYWAGAASYGYTF.

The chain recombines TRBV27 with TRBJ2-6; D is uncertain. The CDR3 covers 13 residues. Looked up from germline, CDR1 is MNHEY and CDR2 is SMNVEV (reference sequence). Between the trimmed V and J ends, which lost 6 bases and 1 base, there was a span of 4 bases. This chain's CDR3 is CASRLSGANVLTF. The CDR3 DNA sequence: TGTGCCAGCAGGCTGTCTGGGGCCAACGTCCTGACTTTC.

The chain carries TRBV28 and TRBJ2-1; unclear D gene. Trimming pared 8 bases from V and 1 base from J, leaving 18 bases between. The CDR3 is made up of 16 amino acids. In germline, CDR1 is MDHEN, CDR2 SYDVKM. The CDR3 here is CASEWSTRSSYNEQFF. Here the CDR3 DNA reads TGTGCCAGCGAGTGGAGCACCCGGAGTTCCTACAATGAGCAGTTCTTC.

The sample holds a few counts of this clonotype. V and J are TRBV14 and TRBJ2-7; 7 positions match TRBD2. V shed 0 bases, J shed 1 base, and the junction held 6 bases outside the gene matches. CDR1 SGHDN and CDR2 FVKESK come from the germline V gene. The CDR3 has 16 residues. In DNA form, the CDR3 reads TGTGCCAGCAGCCAAGAGGGATTAGCGGGTTCCTACGAGCAGTACTTC. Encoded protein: CASSQEGLAGSYEQYF.